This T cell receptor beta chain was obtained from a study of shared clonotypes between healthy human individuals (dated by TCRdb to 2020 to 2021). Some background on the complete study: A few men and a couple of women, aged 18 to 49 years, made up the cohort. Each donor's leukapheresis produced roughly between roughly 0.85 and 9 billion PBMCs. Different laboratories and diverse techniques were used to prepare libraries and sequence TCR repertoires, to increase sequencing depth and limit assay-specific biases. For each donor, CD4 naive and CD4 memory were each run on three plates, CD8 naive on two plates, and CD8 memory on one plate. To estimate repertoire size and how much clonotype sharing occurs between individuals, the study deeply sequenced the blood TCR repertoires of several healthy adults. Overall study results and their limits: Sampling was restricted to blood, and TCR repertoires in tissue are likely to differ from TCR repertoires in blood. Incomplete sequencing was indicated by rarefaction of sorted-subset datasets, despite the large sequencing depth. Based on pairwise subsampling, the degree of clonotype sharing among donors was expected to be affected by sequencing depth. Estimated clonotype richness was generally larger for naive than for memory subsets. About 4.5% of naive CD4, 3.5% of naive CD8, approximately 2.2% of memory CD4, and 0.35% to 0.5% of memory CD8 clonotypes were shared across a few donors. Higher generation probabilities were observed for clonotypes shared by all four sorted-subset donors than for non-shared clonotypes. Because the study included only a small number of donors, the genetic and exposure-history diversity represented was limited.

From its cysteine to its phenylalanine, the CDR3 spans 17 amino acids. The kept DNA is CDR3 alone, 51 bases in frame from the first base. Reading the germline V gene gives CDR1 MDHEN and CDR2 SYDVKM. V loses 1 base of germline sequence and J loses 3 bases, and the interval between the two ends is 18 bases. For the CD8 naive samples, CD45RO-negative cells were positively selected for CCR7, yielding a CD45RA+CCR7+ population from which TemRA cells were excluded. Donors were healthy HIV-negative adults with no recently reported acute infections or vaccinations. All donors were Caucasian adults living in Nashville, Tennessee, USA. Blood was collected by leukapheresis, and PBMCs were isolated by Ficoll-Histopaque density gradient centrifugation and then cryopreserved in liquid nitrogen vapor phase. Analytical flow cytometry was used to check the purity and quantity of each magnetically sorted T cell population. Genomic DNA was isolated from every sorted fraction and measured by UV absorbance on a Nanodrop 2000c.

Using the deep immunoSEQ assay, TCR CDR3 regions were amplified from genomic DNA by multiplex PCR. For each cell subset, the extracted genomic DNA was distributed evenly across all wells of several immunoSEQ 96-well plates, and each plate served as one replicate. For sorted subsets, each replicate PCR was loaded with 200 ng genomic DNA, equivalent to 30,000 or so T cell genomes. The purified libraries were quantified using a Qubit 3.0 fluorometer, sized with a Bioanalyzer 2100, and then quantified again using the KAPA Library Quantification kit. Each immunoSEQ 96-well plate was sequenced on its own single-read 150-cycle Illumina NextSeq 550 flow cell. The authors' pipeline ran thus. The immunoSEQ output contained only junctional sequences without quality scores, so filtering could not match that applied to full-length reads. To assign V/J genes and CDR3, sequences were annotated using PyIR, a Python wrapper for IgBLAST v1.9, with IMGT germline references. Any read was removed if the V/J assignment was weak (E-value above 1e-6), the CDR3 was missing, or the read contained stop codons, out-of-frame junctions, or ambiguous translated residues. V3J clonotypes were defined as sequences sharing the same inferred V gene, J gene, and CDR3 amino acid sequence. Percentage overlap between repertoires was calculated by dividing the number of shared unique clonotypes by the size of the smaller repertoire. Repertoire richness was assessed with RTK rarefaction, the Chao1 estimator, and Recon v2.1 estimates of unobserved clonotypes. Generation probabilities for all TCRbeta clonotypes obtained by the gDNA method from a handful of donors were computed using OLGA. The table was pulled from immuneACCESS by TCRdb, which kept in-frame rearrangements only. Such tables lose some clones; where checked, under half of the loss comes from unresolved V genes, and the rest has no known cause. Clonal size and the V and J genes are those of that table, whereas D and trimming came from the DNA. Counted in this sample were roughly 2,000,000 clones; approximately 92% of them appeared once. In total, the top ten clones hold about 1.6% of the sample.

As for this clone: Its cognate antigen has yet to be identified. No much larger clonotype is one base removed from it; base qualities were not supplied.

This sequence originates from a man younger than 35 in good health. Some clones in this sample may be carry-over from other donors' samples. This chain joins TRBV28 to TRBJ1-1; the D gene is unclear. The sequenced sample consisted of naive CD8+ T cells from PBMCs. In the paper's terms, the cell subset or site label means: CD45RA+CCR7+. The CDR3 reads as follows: CASSLLPRSGWDTEAFF. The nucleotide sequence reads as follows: TGTGCCAGCAGTTTATTGCCTCGTTCGGGGTGGGACACTGAAGCTTTCTTT.